Detailed here is one T cell receptor (beta chain). Its antigen is not yet known. No base quality values were provided; no much bigger clone lies one nucleotide off. The data are from a study of cytomegalovirus exposure and HLA in healthy donors (dated by TCRdb to about 2017). With respect to the entire study: An earlier analysis of some 620 of the donors reported about 280 Gb of sequence data and 117 million unique TCR beta sequences obtained from around 180 million T cells. An early release that covered roughly 600 HLA-typed donors contained 250 to 350 gigabases of sequencing data and 70 million to 100 million unique TCR sequences. Of the roughly 430 genotyped donors, over 70% fell in the genetic ancestry cluster associated with self-reported Caucasian donors. The study aimed to test whether cataloging public T cell receptors could reveal signatures of past pathogen exposure. The study profiled the T cell repertoires of 500 to 800 subjects by immunosequencing and related them to cytomegalovirus serostatus. In addition to the first cohort of roughly 670 subjects, a separate validation cohort of approximately 120 different subjects was used. The study combined high-throughput TCR immunosequencing, statistical association of individual TCRs with disease status, and machine learning to predict cytomegalovirus infection status. A later analysis re-examined previously published TCR beta repertoires from just over 650 donors and added high-resolution HLA genotyping to investigate patterns of TCR occurrence. Rather than drawing on any new phenotypic data, the later analysis identified candidate immune exposures from TCR beta sequences and the way those sequences occurred across donors. An earlier analysis of several hundred of the donors applied high-throughput TCR beta sequencing to assess whether each TCR beta V gene segment acted as functional or pseudogenic. Donor age, sex, ethnicity and CMV serostatus were collected together with the repertoire data. In a later genetic analysis, genome-wide SNP genotypes for about 65% of the roughly 700 donors were used, and that subset was treated as a discovery cohort. Every discovery cohort repertoire had been produced on one sequencing platform. HLA typing included class I and class II loci at four-digit resolution. The number of typed donors differed by locus: about 629-640 for A, B, C, DRB1 and DQB1; some 500 for DQA1; 606 for DPA1; and 450 to 480 for DPB1. Because of strong linkage in the cohort, four to six DR-DQ haplotypes were treated as single units for association and clustering. Among about 410 genotyped donors of the cohort, an average of around 220,000 unique TCR beta nucleotide sequences was sequenced per donor, of which about 18% were non-productive. The paper as a whole reports these results and caveats: Fewer than 20 rarely observed V segments, including chromosome 9 orphons, were excluded from the earlier analysis of approximately 600 of the donors because counts were too low. An earlier analysis of approximately 600 of the donors showed that most TCR beta V segments appeared in productive rearrangements either about 87% or about 30% of the time, which broadly matched IMGT annotations. Correlated functional status among segregating V segments might be attributable to linkage disequilibrium, but an unknown experimental factor could not be ruled out. An association between a missense DCLRE1C variant and V-gene and J-gene trimming of TCR beta chains was found in a later genetic analysis and replicated in an independent cohort. It was suggested by the authors that the approach could potentially be generalized to other disease states and immunological phenotypes. The 87-base-pair reads could not distinguish some IMGT-functional V segments, including TRBV6-2 and TRBV6-3, so those segments were excluded. Presence/absence analyses assumed roughly uniform sequencing depth across donors, an assumption that may not hold. The classifier was reported to diagnose cytomegalovirus status with high specificity and sensitivity in both the original cohort and the validation cohort. Assigning TCR associations to individual alleles was difficult when HLA alleles, especially DR and DQ, strongly co-occurred. A few of the identified cytomegalovirus-associated TCR beta chains were confirmed in vitro to be specific for cytomegalovirus antigens. CMV serostatus was the only immune exposure information available for the cohort. In a later analysis, the rate of TCR association differed among HLA loci, with DRB1 alleles having the most associated TCRs and HLA-C alleles having the fewest. A further reported finding was that TCR beta sequences accurately predicted the HLA-A and HLA-B alleles for most subjects in the first cohort. In a later analysis, 15,000 to 20,000 TCR beta sequences were associated with specific HLA alleles at a false discovery rate of 0.05. This cohort had only TCR beta chains sequenced, and the lack of alpha or paired-chain data limited which features could be detected. According to a later genetic analysis, donors in an Asian-associated ancestry cluster had fewer N-insertions in productive TCRs than the approximately 700-donor mean. Several of the top co-occurrence clusters appeared to be linked to parvovirus B19, influenza, CMV and Epstein-Barr virus, according to a later analysis. Because some donors lacked HLA typing at each locus, the association tests relied only on the typed subset. A cluster of highly shared sequence variants was judged likely to be a technical artifact of the sequencing pipeline. In a later analysis, HLA-associated TCR beta chains showed more clonal expansion and lower generation probabilities than non-associated chains that were equally common. In a later analysis, most CMV-associated TCR beta chains were found to appear HLA-restricted, with HLA associations seemingly driven largely by CMV exposure. While some public TCRs were present in many individuals, most TCR sequences turned up only very rarely across donors. The study gave a list of some 150 TCR beta chains associated with cytomegalovirus.

In total, 630 or so healthy bone marrow donors made up the cohort. At the time of sampling, all cohort members were nominally healthy, though unrecorded immune exposures were likely present. The donor was CMV seropositive and belonged to the group of 250 to 300 seropositive cohort members. Each donor provided a peripheral blood sample, and peripheral blood mononuclear cells were used for TCR beta sequencing. The Qiagen DNeasy Blood Extraction Kit was used to extract genomic DNA from the blood cell samples. A distance of 16 bases separates the germline ends of V and J, which lose 3 bases and 2 bases respectively. From cysteine to phenylalanine, the CDR3 is 15 amino acids long. Of all the DNA, just the CDR3 is kept, 45 bases in frame from base 1. CDR1 SQVTM and CDR2 ANQGSEA were looked up in the germline V gene. Library method: the immunoSEQ multiplex PCR assay. The multiplex PCR relied on a mix of 60 forward primers for TCR Vbeta segments and 13 reverse primers for TCR Jbeta segments. The CDR3 region of rearranged TCR beta genes was amplified from genomic DNA by a multiplex PCR assay. On the Illumina HiSeq System, the amplified TCR beta libraries were sequenced as 87-base-pair reads. The original pipeline was this. A later analysis counted approximately 74 million unique TCR beta chains across the 650 to 700 repertoires, and approximately 11 million of these chains were shared by at least two donors. A nearest-neighbor algorithm error-corrected the raw reads and collapsed the reads into unique sequences, merging closely related sequences to remove PCR and sequencing errors. Alignment of CDR3 sequences to IMGT reference sequences was used to assign V, D and J gene segments. Each retained sequence needed at least a six-nucleotide match to both a V gene segment and a J gene segment. A rearrangement was called productive if the CDR3 had no stop codons and remained in frame with V and J, and every other rearrangement was called non-productive. CDR3 was defined by IMGT convention, running from the second conserved V-encoded cysteine to the conserved J-encoded phenylalanine. In an earlier analysis of 587 of the donors, sequences lacking an unambiguous match to a single V gene segment were excluded. In an earlier analysis of about 590 of the donors, a V segment was called functional when productive rearrangements were above 56.7%, and segregating when the standard deviation between donors exceeded 5%. A statistical classification framework was built for diagnosing cytomegalovirus status from the catalog of TCR beta chain sequences. A later analysis assigned V and J genes by comparing TCR nucleotide sequences with IMGT/GENE-DB human TR gene sequences. Using the TCRdist pipeline, a later analysis assigned CDR3 sequences along with most-parsimonious VDJ recombination scenarios. In a later analysis, each TCR beta chain was defined by its CDR3 amino acid sequence together with its V-gene family, and reads without a unique V-gene family were excluded. As a way to deal with suspected cross-contamination and a sequencing artifact, a later analysis dropped approximately 590 nucleotide sequences that were highly shared and had low generation probability. In a later analysis, a clonal expansion index was calculated for each public chain from normalized within-repertoire ranks of inferred template counts. A later analysis computed generation probabilities with a VDJ recombination model fitted to out-of-frame rearrangements, and checked the results against IGoR. In a later analysis, TCR-TCR, TCR-HLA and TCR-CMV co-occurrence was scored with hypergeometric tests, and a repertoire-size bias correction was applied to TCR pairs. A later analysis estimated false discovery rates by permuting HLA or CMV assignments 20 times. In a later analysis, co-occurring TCRs were grouped using DBSCAN, with TCRdist sequence similarity added in when clustering inside HLA-allele-positive subsets. Repertoires with fewer than 30,000 or more than 120,000 public chains, plus five repertoires with anomalous nucleotide sharing, were excluded from co-occurrence clustering. TCRdb obtained this table from immuneACCESS and retained in-frame rearrangements with V and J assigned. These tables miss some clones; where compared with another copy, unresolved V genes account for less than half of the shortfall, and the remainder is unexplained. V, J and clone size were drawn from that table, and D and trimming were deduced from the DNA. Here the sample has about 100,000 clones; roughly three quarters occur a single time. 3.5% to 4.5% of the sample is in the top ten clones.

Input material: PBMCs. This receptor chain uses TRBV29-1 and TRBJ1-2, with the D gene call left open. The sequence came from a female donor in good health and CMV-seropositive. The CDR3 protein: CSVEGATSANYGYTF. The DNA sequence is TGCAGCGTTGAGGGAGCCACGAGCGCGAACTATGGCTACACCTTC.